The 27 T cell receptor beta chains presented below share a single source sample, sequenced in a study of blood T cell repertoires in COVID-19. Generated by immunoSEQ multiplex PCR, the TCRdb table keeps only in-frame clones and is missing some. The repertoire has about 150,000 clones, about 80% of them found once; the top ten carry around 2.2%. The sequenced sample was peripheral blood. These TCRs come from an older man with acute or convalescent COVID-19.

A few counts support this clone. This chain connects TRBV6-1 to TRBJ2-1, with TRBD2 matching over 15 bases. This CDR3 contains 17 residues. The V gene's germline CDR1 is MNHNS and CDR2 SASEGT. V shed 2 bases and J 4 bases; nucleotides not matched to a gene: 3. CDR3 nucleotide sequence: TGTGCCAGCAGTGAACCCGGACTAGCGGGGGGGTACAATGAGCAGTTCTTC. Protein sequence: CASSEPGLAGGYNEQFF.

CDR3 region: CASSLGGHPNEKLFF. In DNA form, the CDR3 reads TGCGCCAGCAGCTTGGGCGGACACCCCAATGAAAAACTGTTTTTT. J is TRBJ1-4 and V is TRBV5-1, with D perhaps matching TRBD1 (5 bases). V lost 0 bases, J lost 5 bases, and 11 bases lay in between. CDR1 is SGHRS, CDR2 YFSETQ, per germline. This CDR3 has 15 residues. Complete variable domain (other parts from reference TRBV5-1 and TRBJ1-4): KAGVTQTPRYLIKTRGQQVTLSCSPISGHRSVSWYQQTPGQGLQFLFEYFSETQRNKGNFPGRFSGRQFSNSRSEMNVSTLELGDSALYLCASSLGGHPNEKLFFGSGTQLSVL.

This rearrangement joins TRBV13 to TRBJ2-1; D not resolved. The CDR3 totals 15 residues. Germline-derived CDR1 and CDR2 are PRHDT and FYEKMQ (reference sequence). The V end was cut by 0 bases, the J end by 9 bases, with 15 bases between. This CDR3 reads CASSLGGNLVSEQFF. DNA for the CDR3: TGTGCCAGCAGCTTAGGCGGTAATCTAGTGAGTGAGCAGTTCTTC.

J is TRBJ2-5 and V is TRBV28, with 8 bases aligning to TRBD1. CDR1 and CDR2 from the germline V gene are MDHEN and SYDVKM. With 7 bases clipped from V and 10 bases from J, the junction kept 20 bases outside the gene matches. This CDR3 region has 16 residues. The CDR3 DNA follows: TGTGCCAGCACCACGAGGGGACAGGCCCCCCCAGAGGTCCAGTACTTC. It yields the protein CASTTRGQAPPEVQYF.

This chain connects TRBV18 to TRBJ1-1; D is uncertain. The CDR3 covers 16 residues. The germline V gene has CDR1 KGHSH and CDR2 LQKENI. V was trimmed by 0 bases and J by 1 base, leaving 12 bases between them. The CDR3 reads CASSPPSLSQNTEAFF. The CDR3 DNA reads as TGTGCCAGCTCACCACCCTCGCTTAGCCAGAACACTGAAGCTTTCTTT.

CDR3 nucleotides: TGTGCCAGCAGCTTATCAACTGGGGCCAACGTCCTGACTTTC. Protein product: CASSLSTGANVLTF. The rearrangement links TRBV5-5 to TRBJ2-6; D is ambiguous. Trimming removed 2 bases from V and 2 bases from J, with 5 bases in between. The CDR3 loop spans 14 amino acids. Germline CDR1 is SGHKS and CDR2 is YYEKEE (reference sequence).

This chain links TRBV19 with TRBJ2-7; a weak D match, TRBD2 (5 bases). There are 13 residues in the CDR3. V was trimmed by 6 bases and J by 1 base, leaving 10 bases between them. CDR1 and CDR2 from the germline V gene are LNHDA and SQIVND (reference sequence). CDR3 in DNA: TGTGCCAGTAGCTACGGGAAGTCCTACGAGCAGTACTTC. Translating it yields CASSYGKSYEQYF.

This chain joins TRBV7-9 and TRBJ2-5; possibly TRBD1 for D (6 bases). The CDR3 contains 14 residues. The V end lost 1 base, the J end lost 3 bases, and 9 bases lay between the germline ends. Germline CDR1 and CDR2: SEHNR and FQNEAQ (reference sequence). The CDR3 protein is CASSLGTEKETQYF. The CDR3, as DNA: TGTGCCAGCAGCTTAGGGACAGAAAAAGAGACCCAGTACTTC.

CDR3 DNA: TGTGCCAGCAGCTTAGTCGGACAGGGTGCGTACGAGCAGTACTTC. It encodes CASSLVGQGAYEQYF. The chain carries TRBV11-2 and TRBJ2-7; TRBD1 aligns across 8 bases. Germline CDR1 SGHAT, CDR2 FQNNGV. The V and J ends lost 1 base and 4 bases, in that order; junction bases with no gene match: 6. The CDR3 is made up of 15 amino acids.

The J gene is TRBJ2-1, the V gene TRBV18, with 15 bases lining up with TRBD2. There are 16 residues in the CDR3. Per germline, CDR1 KGHSH and CDR2 LQKENI. V shed 3 bases, J shed 9 bases, and the junction held 6 bases outside the gene matches. For the CDR3, the DNA is TGTGCCAGCTCACCGGGACTAGCGGGGGGTTCGAGTGAGCAGTTCTTC. It yields the protein CASSPGLAGGSSEQFF.

The V and J genes are TRBV5-6 and TRBJ2-5; weak D call: TRBD2 (5 bases). Per germline, CDR1 SGHDT and CDR2 YYEEEE. This CDR3 region has 13 residues. The V and J ends lost 3 bases and 9 bases respectively, with 15 bases between them. CDR3 sequence reads: CASSSTRTGAQYF. The CDR3 nucleotides read TGTGCCAGCAGCTCTACACGGACCGGGGCCCAGTACTTC.

The rearrangement joins TRBV10-2 to TRBJ2-2; 9 nucleotides line up with TRBD2. Germline CDR1 is WSHSY and CDR2 is SAAADI. Germline trimming cut 8 bases from V and 4 bases from J; bases unmatched to any gene: 8. There are 15 residues in the CDR3. This CDR3 reads CASLRGGRGTGELFF. The CDR3 DNA is TGCGCCAGCCTCCGTGGCGGGAGGGGCACCGGGGAGCTGTTTTTT.

With respect to this clone: Other DNA sequences in the sample encode the same CDR3. The gene calls are TRBV4-1 and TRBJ1-4, with 11 bases lining up with TRBD1. The CDR3 is 15 amino acids. Trimming at V came to 0 bases and at J to 7 bases, leaving 1 base not matched to a gene. In germline, CDR1 is MGHRA, CDR2 YSYEKL. CDR3 bases: TGCGCCAGCAGCCAAGACGGGACAGGGGGTGAAAAACTGTTTTTT. This sequence encodes CASSQDGTGGEKLFF.

The rearrangement joins TRBV6-5 to TRBJ2-7; 10 bases align to TRBD2. Germline CDR1 MNHEY, CDR2 SVGAGI. J lost 6 bases, V lost 6 bases, and 5 bases had no gene match. This CDR3 is built from 13 residues. The CDR3 bases are TGTGCCAGCAGGGCTAGCGGGAGCGGCGAGCAGTACTTC. It translates to CASRASGSGEQYF.

Points on this clone: Mismatch with germline at one junction end may stem from a read error. The rearrangement uses TRBV7-7 and TRBJ2-2; maybe TRBD1 (5 bases). Germline loops: CDR1 SSHAT, CDR2 FNYEAQ (reference sequence). The CDR3 runs to 13 residues. DNA for the CDR3: TGTGCTAGCAAGGACACGAACACCGGGGAGCTGTTTTTT. This encodes CASKDTNTGELFF.

This clone was counted a single time. The V gene is TRBV19, the J gene TRBJ2-1, with 7 bases that match TRBD1. Germline CDR1 and CDR2: LNHDA and SQIVND (reference sequence). This CDR3 region has 14 residues. V was clipped by 5 bases and J by 5 bases; unmatched bases: 6. Here the CDR3 DNA reads TGTGCCAGTAGTGGCACGGGACAGCACAATGAGCAGTTCTTC. It yields the protein CASSGTGQHNEQFF.

V gene TRBV6-5 combines with J gene TRBJ1-1; 7 bases are shared with TRBD1. CDR1 and CDR2 from the germline V gene are MNHEY and SVGAGI. Trimming cost V 5 bases and J 4 bases; bases outside gene matches: 10. The CDR3 covers 15 residues. DNA for the CDR3: TGTGCCAGCAGTCACCGACAGGGCCAGAGCACTGAAGCTTTCTTT. It yields the protein CASSHRQGQSTEAFF.

CDR3 DNA sequence: TGCGCCAGCAGCTTGGGGGGGCAACGTCACTATGGCTACACCTTC. This codes for CASSLGGQRHYGYTF. This chain connects TRBV5-1 to TRBJ1-2, with D maybe TRBD1 (6 bases). Germline V gives CDR1 SGHRS, CDR2 YFSETQ. This CDR3 is built from 15 residues. Trimming took 0 bases from V and 3 from J, leaving 12 bases between them. The whole variable domain, filled in from reference TRBV5-1 and TRBJ1-2, reads KAGVTQTPRYLIKTRGQQVTLSCSPISGHRSVSWYQQTPGQGLQFLFEYFSETQRNKGNFPGRFSGRQFSNSRSEMNVSTLELGDSALYLCASSLGGQRHYGYTFGSGTRLTVV.

The rearrangement uses TRBV10-3 and TRBJ2-7; 10 nucleotides line up with TRBD1. Germline loops: CDR1 ENHRY, CDR2 SYGVKD. This CDR3 spans 14 amino acids. The V segment lost 6 bases and the J segment 6 bases; nucleotides outside the gene matches: 8. CDR3 coding DNA: TGTGCCATCAGCGGACAGGGGGGGGCGATCGAGCAGTACTTC. It yields the protein CAISGQGGAIEQYF.

The V call is TRBV7-9, the J call TRBJ1-4; 9 bases fit TRBD1. CDR3 size: 15 residues. V gave up 1 base and J gave up 6 bases; unmatched junction bases: 3. Germline V CDR1 and CDR2: SEHNR, FQNEAQ (reference sequence). Here the CDR3 DNA reads TGTGCCAGCAGCTTAGTGACAGGGGGTGATGAAAAACTGTTTTTT. Protein sequence: CASSLVTGGDEKLFF. Based on the CDR3 plus reference TRBV7-9 and TRBJ1-4, the full variable domain is DTGVSQNPRHKITKRGQNVTFRCDPISEHNRLYWYRQTLGQGPEFLTYFQNEAQLEKSRLLSDRFSAERPKGSFSTLEIQRTEQGDSAMYLCASSLVTGGDEKLFFGSGTQLSVL.

This chain joins TRBV18 and TRBJ2-1; 9 nucleotides align to TRBD2. CDR3 length equals 16 residues. Germline-derived CDR1 and CDR2 are KGHSH and LQKENI. V lost 4 bases to trimming and J lost 6 bases; unmatched junction nucleotides: 10. CDR3 in amino acids: CASSQAGGMRSNEQFF. CDR3 in DNA: TGTGCCAGCTCACAGGCGGGGGGGATGAGAAGCAATGAGCAGTTCTTC.

The gene calls are TRBV6-1 and TRBJ2-3; D not certain. Germline V gives CDR1 MNHNS, CDR2 SASEGT. The V and J ends lost 2 bases and 14 bases respectively, with 8 bases between them. The CDR3 sequence is 10 residues long. The CDR3 sequence: CASSEFVGYF. The CDR3 DNA reads TGTGCCAGCAGTGAATTCGTCGGGTATTTT.

The V and J genes are TRBV29-1 and TRBJ2-2; D gene uncertain. The V end lost 0 bases, the J end lost 6 bases, and 14 bases lay between the germline ends. Germline loops: CDR1 SQVTM, CDR2 ANQGSEA. The CDR3 length is 15 residues. The CDR3 DNA sequence: TGCAGCGTTGAAGATCTAAAGCCCACCGCCGGGGAGCTGTTTTTT. This encodes CSVEDLKPTAGELFF.

J is TRBJ2-3 and V is TRBV3-1 (or the pseudogene TRBV3-2); 9 bases fit TRBD2. The CDR3 consists of 18 residues. V lost 3 bases, J lost 5 bases, and 15 bases stayed unmatched. Germline V gene sequence: CDR1 LGHDT, CDR2 YNNKEL (reference sequence). DNA for the CDR3: TGTGCCAGCAGCCAGGATCACTTTGGCGGGGGGGCGCAAGATACGCAGTATTTT. Its translation is CASSQDHFGGGAQDTQYF.

In its sample, this clone was seen once. The chain uses TRBV6-5 and TRBJ1-5; D may be TRBD1 (6 bases). The CDR3 is 15 amino acids. The V gene's germline CDR1 is MNHEY and CDR2 SVGAGI. Between the trimmed V and J ends, which lost 10 bases and 0 bases, there was a span of 16 bases. The CDR3 here is CATTHRVLSNQPQHF. CDR3 in DNA: TGTGCCACCACCCACAGGGTTCTTAGCAATCAGCCCCAGCATTTT.

This CDR3 is CASSYRQDRKSYGYTF. CDR3 bases: TGTGCCAGCAGTTACCGGCAGGACAGGAAAAGCTATGGCTACACCTTC. This chain joins TRBV6-5 and TRBJ1-2; 7 bases agree with TRBD1. The CDR3 contains 16 residues. After removal of 2 bases from V and 4 bases from J, the junction contained 10 bases not matched to a gene. The germline gives CDR1 MNHEY, CDR2 SVGAGI.

The chain uses TRBV11-1 and TRBJ1-3, with 7 bases matching TRBD1. The CDR3 contains 13 residues. The germline V gene encodes CDR1 SGHAT and CDR2 FQDESV (reference sequence). The V and J ends lost 4 bases and 6 bases, in that order; junction bases with no gene match: 3. The CDR3 loop reads CASSSGQQNTIYF. CDR3 nucleotides: TGTGCCAGCAGCTCGGGACAGCAAAACACCATATATTTT.